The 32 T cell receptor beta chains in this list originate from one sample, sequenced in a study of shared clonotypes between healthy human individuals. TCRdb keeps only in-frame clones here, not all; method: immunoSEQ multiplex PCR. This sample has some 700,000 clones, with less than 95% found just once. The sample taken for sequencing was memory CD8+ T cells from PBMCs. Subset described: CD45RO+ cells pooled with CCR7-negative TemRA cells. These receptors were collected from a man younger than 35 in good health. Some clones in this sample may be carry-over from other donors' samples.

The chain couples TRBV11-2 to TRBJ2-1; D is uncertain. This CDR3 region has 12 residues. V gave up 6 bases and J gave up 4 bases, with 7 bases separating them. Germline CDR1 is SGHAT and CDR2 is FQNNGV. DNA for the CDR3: TGTGCCAGCAGTGAGAGGTACAATGAGCAGTTCTTC. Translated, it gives CASSERYNEQFF.

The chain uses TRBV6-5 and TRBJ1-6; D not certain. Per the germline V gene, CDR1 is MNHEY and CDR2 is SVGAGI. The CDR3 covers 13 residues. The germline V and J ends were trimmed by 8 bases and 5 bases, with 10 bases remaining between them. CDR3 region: CASSVGNNSPLHF. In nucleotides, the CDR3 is TGTGCCAGCTCTGTGGGGAATAATTCACCCCTCCACTTT.

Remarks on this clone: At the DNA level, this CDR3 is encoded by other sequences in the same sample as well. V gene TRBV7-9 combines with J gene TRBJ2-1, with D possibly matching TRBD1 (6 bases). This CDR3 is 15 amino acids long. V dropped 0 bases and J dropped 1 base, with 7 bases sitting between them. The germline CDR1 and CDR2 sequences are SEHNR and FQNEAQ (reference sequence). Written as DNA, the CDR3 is TGTGCCAGCAGCTTAGCACAGGGTTCCTACAATGAGCAGTTCTTC. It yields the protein CASSLAQGSYNEQFF. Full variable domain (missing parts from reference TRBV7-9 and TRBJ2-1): DTGVSQNPRHKITKRGQNVTFRCDPISEHNRLYWYRQTLGQGPEFLTYFQNEAQLEKSRLLSDRFSAERPKGSFSTLEIQRTEQGDSAMYLCASSLAQGSYNEQFFGPGTRLTVL.

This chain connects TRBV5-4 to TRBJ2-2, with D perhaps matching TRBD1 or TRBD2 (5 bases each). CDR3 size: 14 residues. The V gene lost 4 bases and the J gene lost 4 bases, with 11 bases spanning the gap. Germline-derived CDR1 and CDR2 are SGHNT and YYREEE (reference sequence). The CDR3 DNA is TGTGCCAGCAGCCCATCGAGGGGCACCGGGGAGCTGTTTTTT. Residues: CASSPSRGTGELFF.

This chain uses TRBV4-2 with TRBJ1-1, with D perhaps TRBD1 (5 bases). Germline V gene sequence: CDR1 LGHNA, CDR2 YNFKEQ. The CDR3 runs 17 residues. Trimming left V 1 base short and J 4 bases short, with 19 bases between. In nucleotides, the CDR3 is TGTGCCAGCAGCCAAGGATTTGGCAGGGCCTCTACCACTGAAGCTTTCTTT. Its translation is CASSQGFGRASTTEAFF.

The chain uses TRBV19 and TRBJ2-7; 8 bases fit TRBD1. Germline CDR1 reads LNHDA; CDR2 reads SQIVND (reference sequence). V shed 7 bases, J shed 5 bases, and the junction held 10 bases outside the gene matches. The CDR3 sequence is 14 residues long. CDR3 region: CASTSRTGPHEQYF. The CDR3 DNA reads TGTGCCAGTACATCCAGGACAGGGCCCCACGAGCAGTACTTC.

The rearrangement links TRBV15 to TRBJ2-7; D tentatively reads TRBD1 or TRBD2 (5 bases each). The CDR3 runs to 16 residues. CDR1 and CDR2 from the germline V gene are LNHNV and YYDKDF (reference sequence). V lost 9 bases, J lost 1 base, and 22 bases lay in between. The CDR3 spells CATSVGTFGGSYEQYF. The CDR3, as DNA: TGTGCCACTTCTGTTGGGACGTTCGGTGGGTCCTACGAGCAGTACTTC.

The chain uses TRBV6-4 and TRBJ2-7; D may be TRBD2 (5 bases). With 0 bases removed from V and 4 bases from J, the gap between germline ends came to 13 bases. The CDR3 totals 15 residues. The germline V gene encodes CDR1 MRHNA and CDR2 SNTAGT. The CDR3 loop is CASSDSRVNRYEQYF. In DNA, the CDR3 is TGTGCCAGCAGTGACTCGAGGGTAAATCGGTACGAGCAGTACTTC.

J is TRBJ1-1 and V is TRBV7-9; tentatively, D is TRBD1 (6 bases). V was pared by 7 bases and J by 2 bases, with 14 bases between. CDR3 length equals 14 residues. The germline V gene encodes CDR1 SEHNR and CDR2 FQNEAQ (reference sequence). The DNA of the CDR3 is TGTGCCAGCACCCCCTGGGGGGCCAACACTGAAGCTTTCTTT. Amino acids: CASTPWGANTEAFF.

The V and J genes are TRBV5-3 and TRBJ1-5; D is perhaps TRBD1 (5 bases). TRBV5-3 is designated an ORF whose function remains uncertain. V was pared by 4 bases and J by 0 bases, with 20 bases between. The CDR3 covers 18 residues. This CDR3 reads CARSPRDLPIYSNQPQHF. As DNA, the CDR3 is TGTGCCAGAAGCCCGAGGGACCTCCCCATTTATAGCAATCAGCCCCAGCATTTT.

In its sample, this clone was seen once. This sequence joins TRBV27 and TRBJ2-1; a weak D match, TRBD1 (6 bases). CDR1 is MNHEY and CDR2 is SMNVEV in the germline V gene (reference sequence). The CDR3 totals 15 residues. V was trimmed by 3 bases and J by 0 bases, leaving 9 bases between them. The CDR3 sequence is CASSFAQGSYNEQFF. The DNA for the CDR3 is TGTGCCAGCAGTTTCGCACAGGGCTCCTACAATGAGCAGTTCTTC.

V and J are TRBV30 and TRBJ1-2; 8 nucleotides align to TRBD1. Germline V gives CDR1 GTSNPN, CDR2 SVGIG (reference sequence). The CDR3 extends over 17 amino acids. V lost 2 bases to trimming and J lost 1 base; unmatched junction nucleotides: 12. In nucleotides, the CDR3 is TGTGCCTGGAGTCCATCCTTCGGACAGGGACGTAACTATGGCTACACCTTC. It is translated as CAWSPSFGQGRNYGYTF.

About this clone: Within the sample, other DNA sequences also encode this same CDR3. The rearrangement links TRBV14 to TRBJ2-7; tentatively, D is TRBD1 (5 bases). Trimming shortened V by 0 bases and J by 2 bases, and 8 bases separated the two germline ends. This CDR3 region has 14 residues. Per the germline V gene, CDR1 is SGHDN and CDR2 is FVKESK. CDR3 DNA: TGTGCCAGCAGCCAAGAAGGGGTACCCTACGAGCAGTACTTC. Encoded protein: CASSQEGVPYEQYF. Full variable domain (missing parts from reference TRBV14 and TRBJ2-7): EAGVTQFPSHSVIEKGQTVTLRCDPISGHDNLYWYRRVMGKEIKFLLHFVKESKQDESGMPNNRFLAERTGGTYSTLKVQPAELEDSGVYFCASSQEGVPYEQYFGPGTRLTVT.

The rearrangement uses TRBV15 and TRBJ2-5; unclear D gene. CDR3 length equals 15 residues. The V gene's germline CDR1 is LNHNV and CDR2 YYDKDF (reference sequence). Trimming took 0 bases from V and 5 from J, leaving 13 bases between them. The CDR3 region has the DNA TGTGCCACCAGCAGAGATTCGATCCTCGGGGAGACCCAGTACTTC. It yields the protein CATSRDSILGETQYF.

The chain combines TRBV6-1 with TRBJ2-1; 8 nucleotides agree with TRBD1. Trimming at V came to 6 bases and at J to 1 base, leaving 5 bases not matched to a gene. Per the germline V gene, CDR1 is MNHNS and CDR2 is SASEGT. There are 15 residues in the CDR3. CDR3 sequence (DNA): TGTGCCAGCAGCATAGACAGGGGATCCTACAATGAGCAGTTCTTC. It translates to CASSIDRGSYNEQFF.

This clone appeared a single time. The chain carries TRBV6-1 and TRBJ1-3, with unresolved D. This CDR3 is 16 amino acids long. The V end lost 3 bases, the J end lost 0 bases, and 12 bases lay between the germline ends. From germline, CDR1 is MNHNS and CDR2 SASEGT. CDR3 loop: CASSEMSQSSGNTIYF. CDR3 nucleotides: TGTGCCAGCAGTGAGATGAGCCAGAGCTCTGGAAACACCATATATTTT.

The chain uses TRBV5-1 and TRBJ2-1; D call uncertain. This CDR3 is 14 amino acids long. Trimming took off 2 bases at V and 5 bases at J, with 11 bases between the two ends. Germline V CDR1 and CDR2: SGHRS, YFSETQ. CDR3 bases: TGCGCCAGCAGCTTACCCGTGGCGGACAATGAGCAGTTCTTC. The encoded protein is CASSLPVADNEQFF.

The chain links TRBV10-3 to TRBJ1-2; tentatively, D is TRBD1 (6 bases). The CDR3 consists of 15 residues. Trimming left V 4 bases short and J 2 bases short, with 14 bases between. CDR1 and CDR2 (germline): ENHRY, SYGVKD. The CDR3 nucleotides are TGTGCCATCAGTGGTCCCCGTCAGGGGAACTATGGCTACACCTTC. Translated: CAISGPRQGNYGYTF.

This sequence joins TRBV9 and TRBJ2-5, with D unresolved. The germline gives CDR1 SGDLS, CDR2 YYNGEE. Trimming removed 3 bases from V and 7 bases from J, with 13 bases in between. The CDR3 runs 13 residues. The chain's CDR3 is CASSDRPDGTQYF. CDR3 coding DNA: TGTGCCAGCAGCGACCGGCCTGATGGGACCCAGTACTTC. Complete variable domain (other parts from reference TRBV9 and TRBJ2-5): DSGVTQTPKHLITATGQRVTLRCSPRSGDLSVYWYQQSLDQGLQFLIQYYNGEERAKGNILERFSAQQFPDLHSELNLSSLELGDSALYFCASSDRPDGTQYFGPGTRLLVL.

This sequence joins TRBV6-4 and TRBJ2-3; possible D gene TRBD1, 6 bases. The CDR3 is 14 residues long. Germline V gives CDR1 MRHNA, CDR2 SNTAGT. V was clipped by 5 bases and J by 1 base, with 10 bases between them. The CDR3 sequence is CASSPGVGTDTQYF. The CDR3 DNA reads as TGTGCCAGCAGTCCAGGGGTCGGCACAGATACGCAGTATTTT.

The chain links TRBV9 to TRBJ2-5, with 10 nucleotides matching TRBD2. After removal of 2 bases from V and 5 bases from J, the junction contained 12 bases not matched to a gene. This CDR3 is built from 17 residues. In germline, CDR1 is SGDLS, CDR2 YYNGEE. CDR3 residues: CASSVGAGGFGGETQYF. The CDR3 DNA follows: TGTGCCAGCAGCGTTGGAGCGGGAGGGTTCGGCGGCGAGACCCAGTACTTC.

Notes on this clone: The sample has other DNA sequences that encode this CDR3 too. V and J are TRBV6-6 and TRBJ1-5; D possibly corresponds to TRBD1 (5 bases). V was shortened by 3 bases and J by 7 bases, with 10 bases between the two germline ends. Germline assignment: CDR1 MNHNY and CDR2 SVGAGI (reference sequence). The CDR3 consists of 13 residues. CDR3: CASSYYGDQPQHF. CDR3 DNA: TGTGCCAGCAGTTATTACGGGGACCAGCCCCAGCATTTT.

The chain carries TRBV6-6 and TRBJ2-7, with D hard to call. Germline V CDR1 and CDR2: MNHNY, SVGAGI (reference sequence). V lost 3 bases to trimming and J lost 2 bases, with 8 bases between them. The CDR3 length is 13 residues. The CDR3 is CASSYESPYEQYF. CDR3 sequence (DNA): TGTGCCAGCAGTTATGAATCACCCTACGAGCAGTACTTC.

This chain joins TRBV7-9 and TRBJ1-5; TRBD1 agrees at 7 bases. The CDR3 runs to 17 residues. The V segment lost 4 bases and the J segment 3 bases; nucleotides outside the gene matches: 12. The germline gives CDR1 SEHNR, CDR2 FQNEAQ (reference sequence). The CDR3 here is CASSSTTGVANNQPQHF. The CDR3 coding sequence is TGTGCCAGCAGCTCAACTACAGGGGTAGCGAACAATCAGCCCCAGCATTTT.

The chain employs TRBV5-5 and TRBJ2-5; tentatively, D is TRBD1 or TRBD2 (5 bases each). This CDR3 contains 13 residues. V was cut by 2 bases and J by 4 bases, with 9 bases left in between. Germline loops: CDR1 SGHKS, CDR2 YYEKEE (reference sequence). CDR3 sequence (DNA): TGTGCCAGCAGCTTTTTCGGGACAGAGACCCAGTACTTC. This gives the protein CASSFFGTETQYF.

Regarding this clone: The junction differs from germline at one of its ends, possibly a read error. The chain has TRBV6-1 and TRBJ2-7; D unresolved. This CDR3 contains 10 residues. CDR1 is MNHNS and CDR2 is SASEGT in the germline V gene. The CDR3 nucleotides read TGTGCCAGCAGGGAGACTCATCACCTCTTC. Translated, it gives CASRETHHLF.

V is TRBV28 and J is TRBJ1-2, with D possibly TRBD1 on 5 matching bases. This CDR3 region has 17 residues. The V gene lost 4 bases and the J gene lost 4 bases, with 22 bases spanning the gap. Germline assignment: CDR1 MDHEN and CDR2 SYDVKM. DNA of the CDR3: TGTGCCAGCAGTTCTGACAGCGGCCGACCCGGTATCTATGGCTACACCTTC. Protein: CASSSDSGRPGIYGYTF.

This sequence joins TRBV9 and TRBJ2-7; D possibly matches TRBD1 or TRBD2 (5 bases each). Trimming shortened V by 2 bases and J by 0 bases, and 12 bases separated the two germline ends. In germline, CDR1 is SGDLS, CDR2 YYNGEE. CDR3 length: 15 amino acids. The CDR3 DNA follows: TGTGCCAGCAGCGTGGACGGGACGAGCTCCTACGAGCAGTACTTC. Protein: CASSVDGTSSYEQYF.

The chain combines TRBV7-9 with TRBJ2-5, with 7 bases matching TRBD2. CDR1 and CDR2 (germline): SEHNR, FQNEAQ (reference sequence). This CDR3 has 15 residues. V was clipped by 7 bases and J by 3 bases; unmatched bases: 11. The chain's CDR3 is CASIPGGGRKETQYF. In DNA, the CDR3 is TGTGCCAGCATCCCCGGGGGAGGGAGGAAAGAGACCCAGTACTTC.

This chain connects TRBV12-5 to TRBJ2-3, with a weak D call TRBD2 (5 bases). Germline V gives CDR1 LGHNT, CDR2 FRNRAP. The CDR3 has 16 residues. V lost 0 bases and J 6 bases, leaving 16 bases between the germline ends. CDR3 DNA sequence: TGTGCTAGTGGTTTGGTAATTAGCGCCTATTTGGATACGCAGTATTTT. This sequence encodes CASGLVISAYLDTQYF.

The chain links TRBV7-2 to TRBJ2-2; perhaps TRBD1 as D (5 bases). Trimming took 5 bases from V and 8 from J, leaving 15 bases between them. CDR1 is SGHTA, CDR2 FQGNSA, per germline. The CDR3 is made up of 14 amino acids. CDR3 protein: CASSPRATPGELFF. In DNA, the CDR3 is TGTGCCAGCAGCCCCAGGGCCACCCCGGGGGAGCTGTTTTTT.

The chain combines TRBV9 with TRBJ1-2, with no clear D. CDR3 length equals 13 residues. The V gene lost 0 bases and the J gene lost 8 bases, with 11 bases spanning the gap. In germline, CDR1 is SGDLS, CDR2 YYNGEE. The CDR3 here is CASSVVEGYGYTF. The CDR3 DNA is TGTGCCAGCAGCGTAGTTGAGGGATACGGCTACACCTTC.